This passage covers 20 T cell receptor beta chains from one sample sequenced in a study of CD8 T cells in Susac syndrome. The authors reverse transcribed roughly 0.5 to 1 ug RNA with random hexamers. TCRdb passed the immunoSEQ multiplex PCR reads through MiXCR, listing each CDR3 protein once. The table lists roughly 150,000 distinct CDR3 sequences, around 93% of them singletons. Input material: CD4+ T cells from PBMCs. Receptor source: a human donor in good health.

The chain is built from TRBV19 and TRBJ2-5, with 7 bases matching TRBD1. The germline V gene has CDR1 LNHDA and CDR2 SQIVND (reference sequence). CDR3 length equals 13 residues. V was pared by 10 bases and J by 5 bases, with 10 bases of the junction left unmatched. For the CDR3, the DNA is TGTGCCACACGCGACAGGGTAGCGGAGACCCAGTACTTC. Its protein is CATRDRVAETQYF.

This chain links TRBV19 with TRBJ1-3, with D hard to call. The CDR3 has 16 residues. Deletions cut 3 bases from V and 0 bases from J, with 12 bases between. Per the germline V gene, CDR1 is LNHDA and CDR2 is SQIVND (reference sequence). The CDR3 sequence is CASSIRGIGSGNTIYF. The CDR3, as DNA: TGTGCCAGTAGTATTAGAGGGATCGGCTCTGGAAACACCATATATTTT.

The rearrangement uses TRBV5-1 and TRBJ1-1; D ambiguous. Looked up from germline, CDR1 is SGHRS and CDR2 is YFSETQ. The CDR3 is 13 amino acids. The ends were cut back, 4 bases at V and 5 bases at J, with 12 bases in the middle. This CDR3 reads CASSPPLRTEAFF. CDR3 sequence (DNA): TGCGCCAGCAGCCCCCCGTTAAGGACTGAAGCTTTCTTT.

The chain carries TRBV5-1 and TRBJ1-3; 7 nucleotides align to TRBD1. The CDR3 is 16 amino acids. Unmatched junction bases numbered 6, after V lost 3 bases and J lost 0 bases. Germline-derived CDR1 and CDR2 are SGHRS and YFSETQ. CDR3 sequence reads: CASSSSDRNSGNTIYF. CDR3 bases: TGCGCCAGCAGCTCCTCGGACAGGAACTCTGGAAACACCATATATTTT.

CDR3 region: CASSLSDRNYGYTF. CDR3 sequence (DNA): TGTGCCAGCAGCCTCTCGGACCGTAACTATGGCTACACCTTC. The chain employs TRBV3-1 and TRBJ1-2; D unresolved. Trimming removed 4 bases from V and 1 base from J, with 10 bases in between. Germline CDR1 and CDR2: LGHDT and YNNKEL (reference sequence). CDR3 length equals 14 residues.

The V and J genes are TRBV20-1 and TRBJ2-6; D remains ambiguous. The germline V gene encodes CDR1 DFQATT and CDR2 SNEGSKA (reference sequence). V was trimmed by 6 bases and J by 0 bases, leaving 12 bases between them. This CDR3 comprises 15 residues. In nucleotides, the CDR3 is TGCAGTGCCCCGATTGGGGACTCTGGGGCCAACGTCCTGACTTTC. This sequence encodes CSAPIGDSGANVLTF.

The V call is TRBV7-9, the J call TRBJ2-1; 8 bases align to TRBD1. Unmatched junction bases numbered 6, after V lost 3 bases and J lost 8 bases. The V gene's germline CDR1 is SEHNR and CDR2 FQNEAQ (reference sequence). The CDR3 has 14 amino acids. CDR3 sequence (DNA): TGTGCCAGCAGCTTCGGACAGGGAATCGATGAGCAGTTCTTC. Translated, it gives CASSFGQGIDEQFF. The full variable domain, in which reference TRBV7-9 and TRBJ2-1 provide the parts outside the CDR3, is DTGVSQNPRHKITKRGQNVTFRCDPISEHNRLYWYRQTLGQGPEFLTYFQNEAQLEKSRLLSDRFSAERPKGSFSTLEIQRTEQGDSAMYLCASSFGQGIDEQFFGPGTRLTVL.

The chain couples TRBV6-5 to TRBJ2-1, with D possibly TRBD2 on 5 matching bases. This CDR3 region has 15 residues. The V and J ends lost 5 bases and 0 bases respectively, with 11 bases between them. Germline V gene data show CDR1 as MNHEY and CDR2 as SVGAGI. CDR3 amino acids: CASSPGSFSYNEQFF. CDR3 DNA: TGTGCCAGCAGTCCGGGGTCTTTCTCCTACAATGAGCAGTTCTTC.

This clonotype was counted once. The J gene is TRBJ1-5, the V gene TRBV29-1; D call uncertain. From germline, CDR1 is SQVTM and CDR2 ANQGSEA. The CDR3 length is 13 residues. V shed 2 bases and J shed 3 bases, with 8 bases lying between them. The CDR3 DNA reads TGCAGCGTTGAATTAGGGTTCAATCAGCCCCAGCATTTT. Residues: CSVELGFNQPQHF.

The CDR3 DNA sequence: TGCAGCTTAAGCAGGGTCCAAGAGACCCAGTACTTC. Translated: CSLSRVQETQYF. V gene TRBV29-1 combines with J gene TRBJ2-5; perhaps TRBD1 as D (5 bases). There are 12 residues in the CDR3. Germline V gene sequence: CDR1 SQVTM, CDR2 ANQGSEA. Trimming removed 8 bases from V and 1 base from J, with 11 bases in between.

The rearrangement uses TRBV5-4 and TRBJ2-5, with TRBD2 matching 12 bases. With V trimmed by 2 bases and J by 5 bases, 7 bases remained unmatched. The CDR3 contains 16 residues. CDR1 SGHNT and CDR2 YYREEE come from the germline V gene (reference sequence). CDR3 amino acids: CASSFPSGGAQETQYF. The CDR3 DNA is TGTGCCAGCAGCTTCCCTAGCGGGGGGGCCCAGGAGACCCAGTACTTC.

This rearrangement joins TRBV4-2 to TRBJ2-1, with 12 bases lining up with TRBD2. CDR1 is LGHNA and CDR2 is YNFKEQ in the germline V gene. J gave up 9 bases and V 0 bases, and 9 bases lay outside the gene matches. This CDR3 has 17 amino acids. CDR3 sequence (DNA): TGTGCCAGCAGCCAAGAGTCTAGCGGGGGGGCGTCGGCTGAGCAGTTCTTC. Protein sequence: CASSQESSGGASAEQFF.

V usage is TRBV10-3 and J usage is TRBJ1-2; D remains unclear. The CDR3 loop spans 14 amino acids. The V end was cut by 2 bases, the J end by 7 bases, with 14 bases between. Germline V gene sequence: CDR1 ENHRY, CDR2 SYGVKD. For the CDR3, the DNA is TGTGCCATCAGTGAGAATTCGGGGTTGCGTGGCTACACCTTC. Translation gives CAISENSGLRGYTF.

V usage is TRBV3-1 and J usage is TRBJ2-7, with 7 bases matching TRBD1. This CDR3 is built from 15 residues. Germline V lookup: CDR1 LGHDT, CDR2 YNNKEL (reference sequence). With V trimmed by 1 base and J by 1 base, 4 bases remained unmatched. The CDR3 loop is CASSQAGTASYEQYF. The CDR3 nucleotides are TGTGCCAGCAGCCAAGCCGGGACAGCTTCCTACGAGCAGTACTTC.

The rearrangement links TRBV7-8 to TRBJ2-7, with 9 bases matching TRBD1. Germline CDR1 and CDR2: SGHVS and FQNEAQ. The CDR3 runs 16 residues. Trimming removed 5 bases from V and 2 bases from J; junction bases left unmatched: 10. In DNA form, the CDR3 reads TGTGCCAGCAGCCCCTCCCGGGACAGGGCTACCTACGAGCAGTACTTC. Translated, it gives CASSPSRDRATYEQYF.

CDR3 coding DNA: TGCGCCAGCAACTCCGGGACCCTCTTTACCGGGGAGCTGTTTTTT. It specifies CASNSGTLFTGELFF. The chain joins TRBV5-1 to TRBJ2-2; D may correspond to TRBD1 or TRBD2 (5 bases each). The CDR3 runs 15 residues. Germline CDR1 is SGHRS and CDR2 is YFSETQ. Trimming took 6 bases from V and 5 from J, leaving 17 bases between them. Full variable domain (remainder filled in from reference TRBV5-1 and TRBJ2-2): KAGVTQTPRYLIKTRGQQVTLSCSPISGHRSVSWYQQTPGQGLQFLFEYFSETQRNKGNFPGRFSGRQFSNSRSEMNVSTLELGDSALYLCASNSGTLFTGELFFGEGSRLTVL.

The rearrangement joins TRBV13 to TRBJ2-7; D uncertain. The CDR3 is made up of 14 amino acids. Germline loops: CDR1 PRHDT, CDR2 FYEKMQ (reference sequence). V lost 5 bases, J lost 7 bases, and 18 bases lay in between. The CDR3 DNA is TGTGCCAGCAGCCGCTACCGGACCCCTCCAGAGCAGTACTTC. It specifies CASSRYRTPPEQYF.

This sequence joins TRBV7-8 and TRBJ2-1; tentatively, D is TRBD2 (5 bases). This CDR3 is 13 amino acids long. Germline values: CDR1 SGHVS, CDR2 FQNEAQ. V was trimmed by 5 bases and J by 12 bases, leaving 17 bases between them. The CDR3: CASSHTRYPRQFF. The CDR3 region has the DNA TGTGCCAGCAGCCACACTAGATACCCCCGGCAGTTCTTC.

The chain couples TRBV18 to TRBJ1-1; 10 bases are a match to TRBD1. Per germline, CDR1 KGHSH and CDR2 LQKENI. V shed 0 bases, J shed 1 base, and the junction held 8 bases outside the gene matches. The CDR3 is 18 amino acids. Here the CDR3 DNA reads TGTGCCAGCTCACCACCCCCCGGGACAGGGGTCCCGAACACTGAAGCTTTCTTT. Amino acid sequence: CASSPPPGTGVPNTEAFF.

V usage is TRBV5-1 and J usage is TRBJ2-5; the D gene could be TRBD1 or TRBD2 (5 bases each). V dropped 4 bases and J dropped 5 bases, with 15 bases sitting between them. Germline CDR1 and CDR2: SGHRS and YFSETQ. The CDR3 is 14 residues long. The DNA for the CDR3 is TGCGCCAGCAGCCCAGCCCCATGGGGGGAGACCCAGTACTTC. It translates to CASSPAPWGETQYF.